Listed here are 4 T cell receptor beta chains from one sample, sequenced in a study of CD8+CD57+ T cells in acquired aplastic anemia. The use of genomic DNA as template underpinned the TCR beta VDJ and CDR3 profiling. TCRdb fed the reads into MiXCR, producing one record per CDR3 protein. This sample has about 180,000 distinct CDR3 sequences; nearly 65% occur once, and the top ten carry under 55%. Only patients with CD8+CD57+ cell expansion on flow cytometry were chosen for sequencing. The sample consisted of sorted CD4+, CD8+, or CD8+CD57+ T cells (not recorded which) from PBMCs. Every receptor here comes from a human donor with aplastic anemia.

The CDR3 DNA reads TGTGCCAGCAGTGACATACCGGGACTAGGAAGGGATACGCAGTATTTT. This translates into CASSDIPGLGRDTQYF. The chain has TRBV25-1 and TRBJ2-3; 8 bases fit TRBD2. In germline, CDR1 is MGHDK, CDR2 SYGVNS. The CDR3 contains 16 residues. The V gene end was trimmed by 3 bases and the J gene end by 6 bases; junction bases not matched to a gene: 11. Drawing the rest from reference TRBV25-1 and TRBJ2-3, the complete variable domain is EADIYQTPRYLVIGTGKKITLECSQTMGHDKMYWYQQDPGMELHLIHYSYGVNSTEKGDLSSESTVSRIRTEHFPLTLESARPSHTSQYLCASSDIPGLGRDTQYFGPGTRLTVL.

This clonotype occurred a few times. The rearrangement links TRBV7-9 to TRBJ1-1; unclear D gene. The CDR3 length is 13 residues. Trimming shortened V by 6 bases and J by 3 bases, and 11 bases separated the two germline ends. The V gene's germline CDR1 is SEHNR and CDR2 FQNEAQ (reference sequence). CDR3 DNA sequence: TGTGCCAGCAGTCCGGAAAGCTACACTGAAGCTTTCTTT. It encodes CASSPESYTEAFF.

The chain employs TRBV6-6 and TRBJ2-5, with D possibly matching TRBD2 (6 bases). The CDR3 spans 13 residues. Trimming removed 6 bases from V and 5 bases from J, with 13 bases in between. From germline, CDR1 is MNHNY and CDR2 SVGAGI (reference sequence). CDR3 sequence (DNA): TGTGCCAGCAGCCACCTCAGCGGGGAGACCCAGTACTTC. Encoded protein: CASSHLSGETQYF.

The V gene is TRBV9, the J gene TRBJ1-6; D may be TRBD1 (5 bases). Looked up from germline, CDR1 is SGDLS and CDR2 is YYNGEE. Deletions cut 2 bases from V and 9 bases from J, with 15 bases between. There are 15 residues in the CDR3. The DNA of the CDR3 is TGTGCCAGCAGCGTGGACCGGGGCCGCGGTTCACCCCTCCACTTT. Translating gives CASSVDRGRGSPLHF.